The clone carrying this T cell receptor (beta chain) was counted many times. The target antigen is unknown. Primed by a sample-barcoded 5' primer and a J-beta primer mix, a second PCR proceeded for roughly 7 to 12 cycles. TCRdb reanalysed the 5' RACE reads using MiXCR and keeps one entry per CDR3 protein. The repertoire holds some 940,000 distinct CDR3 sequences, about 27% seen once, with about 10% in the top ten. V lost 1 base and J lost 6; bases outside the gene matches: 3. The germline V gene has CDR1 SGHRS and CDR2 YFSETQ. CDR3 length: 13 residues. The sample originates from a study of blood T cells in healthy people across ages. General study points: Aged donors had fewer naive CD4+ cells and lower diversity than long-lived donors.

Ten milliliters was the volume of peripheral blood drawn from each donor. This same sample was also part of a study on T cells of mothers and their children. Turning to that study: A few healthy Caucasian mothers, along with their six children, were the donors.

The chain employs TRBV5-1 and TRBJ1-1; 7 bases map to TRBD1. Sequencing was done on a sample of blood. The TCR sequence derives from a woman in her thirties or forties in good health. The CDR3 nucleotides read TGCGCCAGCAGCTTGACAGGGGTCCCTGAAGCTTTCTTT. It is translated as CASSLTGVPEAFF.